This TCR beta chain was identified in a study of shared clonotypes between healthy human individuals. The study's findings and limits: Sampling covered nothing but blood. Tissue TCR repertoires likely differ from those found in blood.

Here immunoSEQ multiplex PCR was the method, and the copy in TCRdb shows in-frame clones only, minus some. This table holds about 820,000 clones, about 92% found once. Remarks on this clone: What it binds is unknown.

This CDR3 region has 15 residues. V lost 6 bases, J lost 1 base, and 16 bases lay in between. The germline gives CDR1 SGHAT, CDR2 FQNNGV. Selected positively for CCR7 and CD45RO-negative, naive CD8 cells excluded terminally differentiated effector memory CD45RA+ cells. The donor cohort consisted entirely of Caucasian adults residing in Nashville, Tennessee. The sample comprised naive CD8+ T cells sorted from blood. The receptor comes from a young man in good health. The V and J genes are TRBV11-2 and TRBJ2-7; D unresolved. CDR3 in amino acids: CASSFTGDLSYEQYF. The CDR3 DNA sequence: TGTGCCAGCAGTTTTACTGGGGATCTATCCTACGAGCAGTACTTC.